Each of the 9 T cell receptor beta chains below was sequenced from the same sample in a study of technical replicates of blood from a few donors (dated by TCRdb to 2017 to 2019). Libraries came from the immunoSEQ multiplex PCR assay. Here the immuneACCESS table is served through TCRdb, limited to in-frame sequences with V and J called. Missing clones are a known gap in these copies; in checked studies unresolved V genes cover under half, and the rest lacks a known reason. In this sample the table shows more than 90,000 clones, 90% to 96% of which occur a single time. The ten largest clones take up less than 0.25% of the sample. The sequencing sample was made of T cells isolated from PBMCs. These receptors all stem from a human donor in good health.

This chain joins TRBV19 and TRBJ1-2; 9 positions match TRBD1. V shed 5 bases, J shed 5 bases, and the junction held 6 bases outside the gene matches. The CDR3 loop spans 14 amino acids. Germline V CDR1 and CDR2: LNHDA, SQIVND (reference sequence). CDR3: CASSSGQGRYGYTF. DNA for the CDR3: TGTGCCAGTAGTTCAGGACAGGGGAGGTATGGCTACACCTTC. Drawing the rest from reference TRBV19 and TRBJ1-2, the complete variable domain is DGGITQSPKYLFRKEGQNVTLSCEQNLNHDAMYWYRQDPGQGLRLIYYSQIVNDFQKGDIAEGYSVSREKKESFPLTVTSAQKNPTAFYLCASSSGQGRYGYTFGSGTRLTVV.

This clone was observed once. The chain employs TRBV11-2 and TRBJ2-2; the match to TRBD2 covers 10 bases. The germline gives CDR1 SGHAT, CDR2 FQNNGV. This CDR3 has 17 amino acids. J gave up 5 bases and V 5 bases, and 11 bases lay outside the gene matches. The CDR3 reads CASSAGLAPLGTGELFF. The CDR3 DNA sequence: TGTGCCAGCAGCGCGGGACTAGCGCCTTTAGGAACCGGGGAGCTGTTTTTT.

The CDR3 DNA is TGTGCCAGCAGCTCACCGGGACAGGGGGTCTCTAGGGATGAGCAGTTCTTC. It yields the protein CASSSPGQGVSRDEQFF. The rearrangement links TRBV4-2 to TRBJ2-1; 11 positions agree with TRBD1. The CDR3 has 17 residues. J gave up 8 bases and V 5 bases, and 14 bases lay outside the gene matches. CDR1 and CDR2 (germline): LGHNA, YNFKEQ.

This sequence joins TRBV6-5 and TRBJ2-7; 12 nucleotides agree with TRBD1. V lost 4 bases, J lost 4 bases, and 8 bases stayed unmatched. This CDR3 has 16 residues. The germline V gene encodes CDR1 MNHEY and CDR2 SVGAGI. The CDR3 sequence is CASSLGQGATHYEQYF. CDR3 coding DNA: TGTGCCAGCAGTTTGGGACAGGGGGCTACTCATTACGAGCAGTACTTC.

V is TRBV6-1 and J is TRBJ1-3, with D possibly matching TRBD1 (5 bases). The CDR3 totals 13 residues. The V gene's germline CDR1 is MNHNS and CDR2 SASEGT. V lost 3 bases to trimming and J lost 10 bases, with 13 bases between them. The CDR3 nucleotides read TGTGCCAGCAGTGATCCTCGGGGGGGAACCATATATTTT. This gives the protein CASSDPRGGTIYF.

V is TRBV29-1 and J is TRBJ1-1; 10 bases line up with TRBD1. The CDR3 contains 14 residues. V lost 4 bases and J lost 0; bases outside the gene matches: 2. Germline CDR1 and CDR2: SQVTM and ANQGSEA. The DNA for the CDR3 is TGCAGCGTTGTAGGGACAGGGGTGAACACTGAAGCTTTCTTT. This encodes CSVVGTGVNTEAFF.

The chain employs TRBV9 and TRBJ2-5; 9 bases align to TRBD1. The CDR3 contains 16 residues. Trimming took 2 bases from V and 5 from J; bases not matched to a gene: 10. CDR1 and CDR2 from the germline V gene are SGDLS and YYNGEE. CDR3 sequence: CASSVGTGGAVETQYF. In DNA form, the CDR3 reads TGTGCCAGCAGCGTCGGTACAGGGGGCGCGGTGGAGACCCAGTACTTC.

This sequence joins TRBV7-9 and TRBJ2-1; 7 bases are shared with TRBD2. The CDR3 loop spans 16 amino acids. The germline CDR1 and CDR2 sequences are SEHNR and FQNEAQ (reference sequence). V lost 5 bases and J lost 0; bases outside the gene matches: 7. The CDR3 region is CASSTTSTDSYNEQFF. The DNA for the CDR3 is TGTGCCAGCAGCACGACTAGCACGGACTCCTACAATGAGCAGTTCTTC. Drawing the rest from reference TRBV7-9 and TRBJ2-1, the complete variable domain is DTGVSQNPRHKITKRGQNVTFRCDPISEHNRLYWYRQTLGQGPEFLTYFQNEAQLEKSRLLSDRFSAERPKGSFSTLEIQRTEQGDSAMYLCASSTTSTDSYNEQFFGPGTRLTVL.

In DNA form, the CDR3 reads TGTGCCAGCAGCTCGAGCGGAGGGCTCCCCAATGAGCAGTTCTTC. Translated: CASSSSGGLPNEQFF. The V and J genes are TRBV11-3 and TRBJ2-1; D is possibly TRBD2 (6 bases). The CDR3 is 15 residues long. Trimming removed 4 bases from V and 6 bases from J, with 16 bases in between. Germline V gene data show CDR1 as SGHNT and CDR2 as YENEEA.